This T cell receptor beta chain was obtained from a study of blood T cells in healthy people across ages. Study-level results: PBMCs were not sorted, which prevented a conclusive comparison of naive versus antigen-experienced cells. TCR beta diversity tracked closely with naive T cell percentage.

On this clonotype: Its target is not known.

The study drew donors from healthy Caucasian individuals in Russia aged roughly 6 to 95. The V and J ends lost 5 bases and 2 bases respectively, with 10 bases between them. Germline CDR1 SGHTA, CDR2 FQGNSA. The CDR3 has 14 amino acids. A sample-barcoded 5' primer and a J-beta primer mix were used in a second PCR of roughly 7 to 11 cycles. CDR3-containing paired-end reads numbering at least 2.5 million came from each sample. Each CDR3 protein gets one entry after TCRdb re-called the 5' RACE reads with MiXCR. The sample includes under 1,000,000 distinct CDR3 sequences, about 34% of them seen just once. V and J are TRBV7-2 and TRBJ1-5; D unresolved. The sequence was obtained from a young man in good health. The specimen sequenced was blood. The DNA of the CDR3 is TGTGCCAGCAGCCTCAGCCCACGCAATCAGCCCCAGCATTTT. Translated, it gives CASSLSPRNQPQHF.